The next 19 T cell receptor beta chains were all read from a single sample in a study of blood T cell repertoires in COVID-19. Assay used: immunoSEQ multiplex PCR; TCRdb lists only in-frame clones, some missing. Here the sample spans roughly 290,000 clones, 70% to 90% being singletons. Input material: PBMCs or T cells enriched from blood (not recorded which). These receptors originate from a woman in her 30s who had recovered from COVID-19.

This clone was seen only a few times. V gene TRBV6-4 combines with J gene TRBJ1-2, with D unclear. The ends were cut back, 2 bases at V and 7 bases at J, with 8 bases in the middle. This CDR3 is 12 amino acids long. Germline lookup yields CDR1 MRHNA and CDR2 SNTAGT. The CDR3 loop is CASSDPGSGYTF. The CDR3 coding sequence is TGTGCCAGCAGTGACCCGGGTAGTGGCTACACCTTC.

The chain is built from TRBV13 and TRBJ2-7, with TRBD1 identical over 7 bases. This CDR3 spans 14 amino acids. The V gene's germline CDR1 is PRHDT and CDR2 FYEKMQ (reference sequence). J lost 2 bases, V lost 2 bases, and 3 bases had no gene match. CDR3 protein: CASSLLGTAYEQYF. DNA for the CDR3: TGTGCCAGCAGCTTATTGGGGACAGCCTACGAGCAGTACTTC.

V gene TRBV28 combines with J gene TRBJ1-6; D gene uncertain. In germline, CDR1 is MDHEN, CDR2 SYDVKM. The CDR3 length is 15 residues. Trimming left V 8 bases short and J 7 bases short, with 18 bases between. This CDR3 reads CASAILGRNNSPLHF. CDR3 bases: TGTGCCAGCGCCATTTTGGGCAGAAACAATTCACCCCTCCACTTT.

This chain joins TRBV7-9 and TRBJ2-3, with TRBD2 matching over 7 bases. J gave up 2 bases and V 5 bases, and 7 bases lay outside the gene matches. In germline, CDR1 is SEHNR, CDR2 FQNEAQ (reference sequence). CDR3 length equals 15 residues. The CDR3 loop reads CASSRLAVTTDTQYF. The CDR3 bases are TGTGCCAGCAGCAGGCTAGCGGTTACCACAGATACGCAGTATTTT.

The chain employs TRBV10-3 and TRBJ2-1; the match to TRBD2 covers 8 bases. This CDR3 comprises 17 residues. V shed 4 bases and J 4 bases; nucleotides not matched to a gene: 12. Germline values: CDR1 ENHRY, CDR2 SYGVKD. This CDR3 reads CAISAASTSGYYNEQFF. CDR3 sequence (DNA): TGTGCCATCAGTGCGGCATCAACTAGCGGATATTACAATGAGCAGTTCTTC.

V is TRBV19 and J is TRBJ2-1; no clear D gene. This CDR3 region has 13 residues. V lost 5 bases and J lost 9, with 14 bases in between. Germline V gives CDR1 LNHDA, CDR2 SQIVND (reference sequence). The CDR3 is CASSATEVFEQFF. Here the CDR3 DNA reads TGTGCCAGTAGTGCCACCGAGGTTTTTGAGCAGTTCTTC.

This clone appeared a few times. The chain employs TRBV10-1 and TRBJ2-7; the match to TRBD2 covers 10 bases. The CDR3 contains 15 residues. Germline assignment: CDR1 WNHNN and CDR2 SYGVQD (reference sequence). V lost 2 bases and J lost 6; bases outside the gene matches: 7. CDR3: CASSEPSGSSLEQYF. The CDR3 DNA reads TGCGCCAGCAGTGAGCCTAGCGGGAGTTCGCTCGAGCAGTACTTC.

The chain joins TRBV11-2 to TRBJ1-5, with D perhaps matching TRBD1 (5 bases). CDR1 SGHAT and CDR2 FQNNGV come from the germline V gene. Trimming pared 0 bases from V and 6 bases from J, leaving 15 bases between. The CDR3 covers 16 residues. The CDR3 is CASSLDVQGIGQPQHF. CDR3 nucleotides: TGTGCCAGCAGCTTAGATGTTCAGGGAATCGGTCAGCCCCAGCATTTT. Full variable domain (outside the CDR3, taken from reference TRBV11-2 and TRBJ1-5): EAGVAQSPRYKIIEKRQSVAFWCNPISGHATLYWYQQILGQGPKLLIQFQNNGVVDDSQLPKDRFSAERLKGVDSTLKIQPAKLEDSAVYLCASSLDVQGIGQPQHFGDGTRLSIL.

The J gene is TRBJ2-2, the V gene TRBV6-1; D is unclear. This CDR3 comprises 13 residues. Trimming removed 6 bases at V and 2 bases at J, with 7 bases between. The V gene's germline CDR1 is MNHNS and CDR2 SASEGT. CDR3 residues: CASRARNTGELFF. CDR3 DNA: TGTGCCAGCAGGGCCCGTAACACCGGGGAGCTGTTTTTT.

The chain recombines TRBV9 with TRBJ2-3; 11 bases are a match to TRBD2. The CDR3 is made up of 15 amino acids. CDR1 is SGDLS, CDR2 YYNGEE, per germline. V lost 4 bases to trimming and J lost 2 bases; unmatched junction nucleotides: 3. CDR3 region: CASSPGLADTDTQYF. DNA of the CDR3: TGTGCCAGCAGCCCGGGACTAGCGGACACAGATACGCAGTATTTT. Drawing the rest from reference TRBV9 and TRBJ2-3, the complete variable domain is DSGVTQTPKHLITATGQRVTLRCSPRSGDLSVYWYQQSLDQGLQFLIQYYNGEERAKGNILERFSAQQFPDLHSELNLSSLELGDSALYFCASSPGLADTDTQYFGPGTRLTVL.

CDR3 in DNA: TGTGCCAGCAGTTCGTACAGGGGGACCTACACTGAAGCTTTCTTT. This codes for CASSSYRGTYTEAFF. The chain joins TRBV28 to TRBJ1-1; 8 nucleotides agree with TRBD1. The CDR3 spans 15 residues. V lost 4 bases to trimming and J lost 3 bases; unmatched junction nucleotides: 7. The V gene's germline CDR1 is MDHEN and CDR2 SYDVKM.

The chain combines TRBV9 with TRBJ1-2, with 7 bases fitting TRBD1. The CDR3 consists of 14 residues. In germline, CDR1 is SGDLS, CDR2 YYNGEE. The V segment lost 0 bases and the J segment 4 bases; nucleotides outside the gene matches: 3. The CDR3 DNA reads as TGTGCCAGCAGCGTAGCTCCAGGGGGCTATGGCTACACCTTC. As protein: CASSVAPGGYGYTF.

The gene calls are TRBV6-1 and TRBJ1-4; D is possibly TRBD1 (6 bases). V shed 1 base and J shed 0 bases, with 12 bases lying between them. The CDR3 runs to 17 residues. Germline CDR1 MNHNS, CDR2 SASEGT. CDR3 in DNA: TGTGCCAGCAGTGAAGTGAGGGGGGGACCAACTAATGAAAAACTGTTTTTT. It specifies CASSEVRGGPTNEKLFF.

The gene calls are TRBV29-1 and TRBJ1-1; D gene uncertain. The CDR3 runs to 10 residues. Trimming cost V 7 bases and J 2 bases, with 5 bases left between them. Germline V gives CDR1 SQVTM, CDR2 ANQGSEA. The CDR3 loop reads CSGYNTEAFF. CDR3 bases: TGCAGCGGTTATAACACTGAAGCTTTCTTT.

The CDR3 reads CATSRGASGQGEKLFF. In nucleotides, the CDR3 is TGTGCCACCAGCAGGGGGGCGTCGGGACAGGGTGAAAAACTGTTTTTT. This chain uses TRBV15 with TRBJ1-4; 9 nucleotides agree with TRBD1. In germline, CDR1 is LNHNV, CDR2 YYDKDF (reference sequence). CDR3 length: 16 amino acids. V lost 3 bases to trimming and J lost 7 bases; unmatched junction nucleotides: 9.

The chain joins TRBV4-1 to TRBJ2-7, with 9 bases identical to TRBD2. In germline, CDR1 is MGHRA, CDR2 YSYEKL. The junction had 4 bases not matched to a gene; V was cut back by 1 base and J by 0 bases. CDR3 length equals 16 residues. The CDR3 sequence is CASSQGWRGGSYEQYF. CDR3 nucleotides: TGCGCCAGCAGCCAAGGTTGGCGGGGGGGCTCCTACGAGCAGTACTTC.

V and J are TRBV18 and TRBJ1-4; D unresolved. CDR3 size: 20 residues. Deletions cut 2 bases from V and 0 bases from J, with 22 bases between. Germline loops: CDR1 KGHSH, CDR2 LQKENI. CDR3 region: CASSPVTVLLSSATNEKLFF. CDR3 DNA sequence: TGTGCCAGCTCACCAGTAACAGTCCTCCTCTCGTCTGCAACTAATGAAAAACTGTTTTTT.

This clone was counted many times. V usage is TRBV10-1 and J usage is TRBJ2-3, with TRBD2 matching over 14 bases. This CDR3 spans 16 amino acids. The junction had 6 bases not matched to a gene; V was cut back by 6 bases and J by 4 bases. Per germline, CDR1 WNHNN and CDR2 SYGVQD (reference sequence). In DNA, the CDR3 is TGCGCCAGCAGCCCCGGGACTAGCGGGGGTTCAGATACGCAGTATTTT. Translated: CASSPGTSGGSDTQYF.

The rearrangement links TRBV6-5 to TRBJ1-5; D call uncertain. With 4 bases removed from V and 0 bases from J, the gap between germline ends came to 13 bases. The CDR3 spans 16 residues. Germline V gives CDR1 MNHEY, CDR2 SVGAGI. The CDR3 region has the DNA TGTGCCAGCAGTTCGGGTGTGGGTGATAGCAATCAGCCCCAGCATTTT. Encoded protein: CASSSGVGDSNQPQHF.